This T cell receptor (beta chain) comes out of a study of beta chain features in type 1 diabetes. Whole-study results and caveats: All four CD4+ subsets from Type 1 diabetes patients carried moderately but significantly shorter TCRB CDR3s. More deletions and fewer insertions at VDJ junctions were found in patients with type 1 diabetes.

This clone has more than one count but fewer than ten. Its antigen is undetermined. Expressed TCRB transcripts were sequenced because the entire RNA isolate underwent reverse transcription. This table comes from immunoSEQ multiplex PCR, and its TCRdb copy is limited to in-frame clones, with some not included. Of about 620,000 clones listed, about a sixth were seen once; the top ten hold roughly 0.098%. The CDR3 sequence is 15 residues long. In germline, CDR1 is LNHDA, CDR2 SQIVND (reference sequence). V gave up 6 bases and J gave up 3 bases, with 16 bases separating them. The sequenced sample was naive CD4+ T cells from blood. This receptor was identified in a man aged 18-30 years in good health. This chain links TRBV19 with TRBJ2-3, with a tentative D call TRBD2 (5 bases). CDR3 sequence: CASRADLLRTDTQYF. Here the CDR3 DNA reads TGTGCCAGTAGAGCGGACCTACTAAGAACAGATACGCAGTATTTT.